This TCR beta chain was captured by sequencing in a study of shared clonotypes between healthy human individuals. This clone was observed a few times. Antigen unknown. Germline lookup yields CDR1 MDHEN and CDR2 SYDVKM. This CDR3 is built from 12 residues. Trimming shortened V by 4 bases and J by 8 bases, and 11 bases separated the two germline ends. Clones were read by immunoSEQ multiplex PCR, and TCRdb kept only the in-frame ones, dropping some. The data show 97,000 or so clones, more than 45% seen once. Notes on the study in general: Blood was the only sampled material, and tissue repertoires likely differ.

Caucasian adults living in Nashville, Tennessee, provided all samples. What was sequenced was PBMCs. The receptor's source is a middle-aged woman in good health. Some clones in this sample may be carry-over from other donors' samples. This chain joins TRBV28 and TRBJ1-2; D is uncertain. This CDR3 is CASSWSGYGYTF. Here the CDR3 DNA reads TGTGCCAGCAGTTGGTCCGGGTACGGCTACACCTTC.